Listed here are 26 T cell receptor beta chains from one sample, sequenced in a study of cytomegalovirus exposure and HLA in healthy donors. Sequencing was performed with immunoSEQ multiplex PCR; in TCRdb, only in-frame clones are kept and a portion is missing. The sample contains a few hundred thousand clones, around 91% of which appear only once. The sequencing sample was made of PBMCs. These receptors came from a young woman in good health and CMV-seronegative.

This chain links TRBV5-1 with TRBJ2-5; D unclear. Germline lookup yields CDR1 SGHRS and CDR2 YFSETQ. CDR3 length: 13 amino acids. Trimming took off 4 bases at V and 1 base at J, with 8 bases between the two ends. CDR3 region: CASSEPGQETQYF. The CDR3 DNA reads TGCGCCAGCAGCGAACCGGGCCAAGAGACCCAGTACTTC.

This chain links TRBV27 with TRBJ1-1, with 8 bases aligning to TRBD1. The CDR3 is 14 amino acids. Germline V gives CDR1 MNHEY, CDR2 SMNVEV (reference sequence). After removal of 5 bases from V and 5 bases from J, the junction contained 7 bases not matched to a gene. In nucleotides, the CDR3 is TGTGCCAGCAGTGGGGACAGGATCGGGACTGAAGCTTTCTTT. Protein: CASSGDRIGTEAFF.

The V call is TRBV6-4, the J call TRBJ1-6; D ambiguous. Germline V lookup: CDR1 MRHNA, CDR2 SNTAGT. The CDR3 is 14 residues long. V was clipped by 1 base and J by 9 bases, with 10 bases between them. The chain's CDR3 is CASSDLVVGSPLHF. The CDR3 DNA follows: TGTGCCAGCAGTGACTTGGTGGTCGGTTCACCCCTCCACTTT.

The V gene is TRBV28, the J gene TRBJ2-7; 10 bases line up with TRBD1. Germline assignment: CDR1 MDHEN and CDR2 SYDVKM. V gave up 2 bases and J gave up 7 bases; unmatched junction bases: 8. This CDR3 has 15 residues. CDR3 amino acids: CASSLRGRDRGEQYV. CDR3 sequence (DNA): TGTGCCAGCAGTTTAAGAGGCCGGGACAGGGGTGAGCAGTACGTC.

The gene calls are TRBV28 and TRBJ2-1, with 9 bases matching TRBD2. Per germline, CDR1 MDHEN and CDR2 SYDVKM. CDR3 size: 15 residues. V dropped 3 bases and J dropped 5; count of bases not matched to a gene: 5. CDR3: CASSLMTSGNNEQFF. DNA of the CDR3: TGTGCCAGCAGTTTGATGACTAGCGGTAACAATGAGCAGTTCTTC.

The CDR3 DNA reads as TGCGCCAGCAGCCGAACCGGGACTAGCCCGTACGAGCAGTACTTC. It yields the protein CASSRTGTSPYEQYF. The rearrangement uses TRBV5-1 and TRBJ2-7; 9 bases fit TRBD2. Trimming at V came to 4 bases and at J to 4 bases, leaving 9 bases not matched to a gene. Germline V lookup: CDR1 SGHRS, CDR2 YFSETQ. This CDR3 comprises 15 residues.

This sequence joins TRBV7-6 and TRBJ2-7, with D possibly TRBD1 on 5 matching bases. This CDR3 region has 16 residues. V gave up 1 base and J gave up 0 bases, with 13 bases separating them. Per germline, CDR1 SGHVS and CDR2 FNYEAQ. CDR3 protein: CASSLGARASSYEQYF. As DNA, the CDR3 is TGTGCCAGCAGCTTAGGGGCCAGGGCAAGCTCCTACGAGCAGTACTTC.

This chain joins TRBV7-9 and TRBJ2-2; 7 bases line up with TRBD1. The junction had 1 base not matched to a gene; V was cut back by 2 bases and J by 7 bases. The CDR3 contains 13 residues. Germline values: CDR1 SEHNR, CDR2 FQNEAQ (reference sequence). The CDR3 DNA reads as TGTGCCAGCAGCTTACAGGGGGACGGGGAGCTGTTTTTT. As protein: CASSLQGDGELFF.

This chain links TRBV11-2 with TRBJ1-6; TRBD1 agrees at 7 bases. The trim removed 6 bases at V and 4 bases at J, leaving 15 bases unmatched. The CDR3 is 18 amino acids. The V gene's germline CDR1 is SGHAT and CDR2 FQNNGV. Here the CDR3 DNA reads TGTGCCAGCAGACAAACCTACAGGGGCTCCCTGTATAATTCACCCCTCCACTTT. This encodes CASRQTYRGSLYNSPLHF. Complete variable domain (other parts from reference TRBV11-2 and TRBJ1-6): EAGVAQSPRYKIIEKRQSVAFWCNPISGHATLYWYQQILGQGPKLLIQFQNNGVVDDSQLPKDRFSAERLKGVDSTLKIQPAKLEDSAVYLCASRQTYRGSLYNSPLHFGNGTRLTVT.

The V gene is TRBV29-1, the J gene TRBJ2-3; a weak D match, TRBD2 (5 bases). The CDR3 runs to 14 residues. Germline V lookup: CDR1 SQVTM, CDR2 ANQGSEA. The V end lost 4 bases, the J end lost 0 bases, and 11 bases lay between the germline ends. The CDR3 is CSVAGDPSTDTQYF. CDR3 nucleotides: TGCAGCGTTGCCGGGGATCCTAGCACAGATACGCAGTATTTT.

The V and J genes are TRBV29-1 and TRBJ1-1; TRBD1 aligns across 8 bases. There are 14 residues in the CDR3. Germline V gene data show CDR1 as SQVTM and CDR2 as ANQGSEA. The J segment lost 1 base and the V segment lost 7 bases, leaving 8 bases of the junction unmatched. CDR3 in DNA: TGCAGCGCACAGGGGGGTATGGGGAACACTGAAGCTTTCTTT. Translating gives CSAQGGMGNTEAFF.

Here the CDR3 DNA reads TGTGCCAGCAGTTTATCATCCGGGTTGACCTACAATGAGCAGTTCTTC. It specifies CASSLSSGLTYNEQFF. V usage is TRBV27 and J usage is TRBJ2-1; D call uncertain. The CDR3 consists of 16 residues. Germline loops: CDR1 MNHEY, CDR2 SMNVEV (reference sequence). With 0 bases removed from V and 2 bases from J, the gap between germline ends came to 11 bases.

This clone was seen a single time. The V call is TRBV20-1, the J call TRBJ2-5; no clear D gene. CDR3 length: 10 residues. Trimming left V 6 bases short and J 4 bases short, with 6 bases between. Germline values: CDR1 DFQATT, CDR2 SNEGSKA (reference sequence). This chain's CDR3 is CSAHGETQYF. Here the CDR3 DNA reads TGCAGTGCCCACGGAGAGACCCAGTACTTC.

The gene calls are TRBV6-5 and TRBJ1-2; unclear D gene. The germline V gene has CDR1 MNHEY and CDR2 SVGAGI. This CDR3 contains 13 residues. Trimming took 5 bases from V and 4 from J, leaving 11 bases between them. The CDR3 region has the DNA TGTGCCAGCAGTAGTGGCAGGCCCTATGGCTACACCTTC. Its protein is CASSSGRPYGYTF.

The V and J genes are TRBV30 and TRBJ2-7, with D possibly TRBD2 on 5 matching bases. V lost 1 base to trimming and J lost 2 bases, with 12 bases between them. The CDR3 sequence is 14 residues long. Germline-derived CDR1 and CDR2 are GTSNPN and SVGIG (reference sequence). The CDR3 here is CAWSAYQTTYEQYF. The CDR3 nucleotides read TGTGCCTGGAGTGCTTACCAGACTACCTACGAGCAGTACTTC.

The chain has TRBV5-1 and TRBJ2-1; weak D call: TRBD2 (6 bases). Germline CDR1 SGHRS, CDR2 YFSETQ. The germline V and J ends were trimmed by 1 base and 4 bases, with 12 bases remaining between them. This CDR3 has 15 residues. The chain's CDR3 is CASSLMASEYNEQFF. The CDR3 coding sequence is TGCGCCAGCAGCTTGATGGCTAGCGAGTACAATGAGCAGTTCTTC.

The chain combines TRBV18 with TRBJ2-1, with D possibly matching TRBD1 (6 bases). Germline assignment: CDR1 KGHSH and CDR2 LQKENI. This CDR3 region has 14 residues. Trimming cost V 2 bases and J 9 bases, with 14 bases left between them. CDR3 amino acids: CASSPDSGAGEQFF. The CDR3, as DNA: TGTGCCAGCTCACCAGATTCAGGGGCGGGTGAGCAGTTCTTC.

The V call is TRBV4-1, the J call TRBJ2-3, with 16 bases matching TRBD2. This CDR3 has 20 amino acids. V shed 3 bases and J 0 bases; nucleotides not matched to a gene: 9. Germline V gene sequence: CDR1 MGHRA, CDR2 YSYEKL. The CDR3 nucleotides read TGCGCCAGCAGCCATACCCCGGGACTAGCGGGGGGGACTAGCACAGATACGCAGTATTTT. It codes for CASSHTPGLAGGTSTDTQYF.

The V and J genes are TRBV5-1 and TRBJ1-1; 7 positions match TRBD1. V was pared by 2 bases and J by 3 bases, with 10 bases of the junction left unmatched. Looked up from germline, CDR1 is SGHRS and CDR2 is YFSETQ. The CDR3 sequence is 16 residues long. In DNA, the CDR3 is TGCGCCAGCAGCTTTAGGGGGCTCTACTTTCACACTGAAGCTTTCTTT. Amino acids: CASSFRGLYFHTEAFF.

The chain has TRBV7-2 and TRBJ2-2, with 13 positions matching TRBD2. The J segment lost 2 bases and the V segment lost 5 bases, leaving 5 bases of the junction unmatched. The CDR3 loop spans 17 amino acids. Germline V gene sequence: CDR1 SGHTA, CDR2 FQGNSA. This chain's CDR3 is CASSRGLAGINTGELFF. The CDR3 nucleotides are TGTGCCAGCAGCCGGGGACTAGCGGGGATAAACACCGGGGAGCTGTTTTTT.

The CDR3, as DNA: TGTGCCAGCAGCTTCGGTATCGGGAATGAGCAGTTCTTC. It encodes CASSFGIGNEQFF. This chain connects TRBV5-4 to TRBJ2-1; no clear D. CDR1 SGHNT and CDR2 YYREEE come from the germline V gene (reference sequence). V gave up 2 bases and J gave up 7 bases, with 10 bases separating them. The CDR3 contains 13 residues.

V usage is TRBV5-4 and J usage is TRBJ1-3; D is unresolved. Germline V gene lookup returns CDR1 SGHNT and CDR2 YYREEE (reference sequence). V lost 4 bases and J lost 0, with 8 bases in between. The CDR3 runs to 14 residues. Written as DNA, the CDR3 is TGTGCCAGCAGCCCACAGAGCTCTGGAAACACCATATATTTT. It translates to CASSPQSSGNTIYF.

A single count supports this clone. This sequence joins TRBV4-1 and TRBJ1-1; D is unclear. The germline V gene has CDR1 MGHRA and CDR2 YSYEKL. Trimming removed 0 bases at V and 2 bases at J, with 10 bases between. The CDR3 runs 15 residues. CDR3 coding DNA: TGCGCCAGCAGCCAAGAACTTTCGCTAAACACTGAAGCTTTCTTT. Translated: CASSQELSLNTEAFF.

CDR3 sequence: CASSGMTGDLYEQYF. In DNA, the CDR3 is TGCGCCAGCAGCGGGATGACAGGGGATTTGTATGAGCAGTACTTC. The V and J genes are TRBV5-1 and TRBJ2-7; 8 bases match TRBD1. Trimming removed 4 bases from V and 7 bases from J; junction bases left unmatched: 13. This CDR3 comprises 15 residues. CDR1 SGHRS and CDR2 YFSETQ come from the germline V gene. The full variable domain, rest sourced from reference TRBV5-1 and TRBJ2-7, is KAGVTQTPRYLIKTRGQQVTLSCSPISGHRSVSWYQQTPGQGLQFLFEYFSETQRNKGNFPGRFSGRQFSNSRSEMNVSTLELGDSALYLCASSGMTGDLYEQYFGPGTRLTVT.

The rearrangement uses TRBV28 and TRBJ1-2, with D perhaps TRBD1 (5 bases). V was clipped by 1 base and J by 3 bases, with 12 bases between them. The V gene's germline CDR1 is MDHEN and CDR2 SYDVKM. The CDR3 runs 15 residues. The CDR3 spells CASSLLKGRYYGYTF. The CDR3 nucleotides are TGTGCCAGCAGTTTATTGAAGGGGCGGTACTATGGCTACACCTTC.

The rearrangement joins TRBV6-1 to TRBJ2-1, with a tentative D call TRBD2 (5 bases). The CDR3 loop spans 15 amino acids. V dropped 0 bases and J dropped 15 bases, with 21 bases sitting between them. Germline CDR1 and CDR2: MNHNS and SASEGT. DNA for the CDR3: TGTGCCAGCAGTGAAGCATCCTTCGGGAAATCCTCTCCGTTCTTC. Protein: CASSEASFGKSSPFF.